Each of the 14 T cell receptor beta chains below was sequenced from the same sample in a study of CD4 T cells in relation to SARS-CoV-2 and coronaviruses (dated by TCRdb to the early 2020s). Libraries were made using the immunoSEQ multiplex PCR assay. Sourced from immuneACCESS, this table was stored by TCRdb with only in-frame sequences that have V and J called. A share of the clones is absent; for the studies checked, an unresolved V gene accounts for under half, and the remainder has no known explanation. The table for this sample lists about 37,000 clones; 82% of them were counted only once. Together, the top ten hold around 4.8% of the sample. These receptors are not linked to any known antigen. Input material: naive CD4+ T cells from PBMCs, cultured in vitro. The cell subset or site label, read with the paper, signifies: naive CD4+ T cells isolated by negative enrichment. The receptors originated from an adult with COVID-19.

The CDR3 spells CASSFPSGRYSDTQYF. DNA of the CDR3: TGTGCCAGCAGCTTCCCAAGCGGGAGATATTCAGATACGCAGTATTTT. This rearrangement joins TRBV5-4 to TRBJ2-3; 8 bases fit TRBD2. This CDR3 spans 16 amino acids. Germline V CDR1 and CDR2: SGHNT, YYREEE (reference sequence). V was pared by 2 bases and J by 4 bases, with 9 bases of the junction left unmatched.

V gene TRBV6-5 combines with J gene TRBJ2-5, with a possible D match to TRBD2 (7 bases). The CDR3 covers 13 residues. Deletions cut 8 bases from V and 5 bases from J, with 15 bases between. Germline V gene data show CDR1 as MNHEY and CDR2 as SVGAGI. The CDR3 bases are TGTGCCAGCTTCCAAGGGGGAGGGGAGACCCAGTACTTC. Translating it yields CASFQGGGETQYF.

The V gene is TRBV3-1 (or the pseudogene TRBV3-2), the J gene TRBJ2-5; tentatively, D is TRBD1 (6 bases). The CDR3 totals 13 residues. The V end lost 4 bases, the J end lost 5 bases, and 11 bases lay between the germline ends. Germline V gene data show CDR1 as LGHDT and CDR2 as YNNKEL (reference sequence). CDR3 in DNA: TGTGCCAGCAGCCCACAGGGTGGGGAGACCCAGTACTTC. Translation: CASSPQGGETQYF.

The table lists this clone with a count of one. The chain is built from TRBV27 and TRBJ2-5, with TRBD1 matching over 7 bases. With V trimmed by 5 bases and J by 5 bases, 8 bases remained unmatched. Per the germline V gene, CDR1 is MNHEY and CDR2 is SMNVEV (reference sequence). The CDR3 loop spans 14 amino acids. The CDR3 is CASSKWDRKETQYF. In DNA, the CDR3 is TGTGCCAGCAGTAAATGGGACAGAAAGGAGACCCAGTACTTC.

The V gene is TRBV4-1, the J gene TRBJ2-5; no definite D call. The CDR3 has 14 amino acids. Trimming removed 1 base at V and 8 bases at J, with 14 bases between. From germline, CDR1 is MGHRA and CDR2 YSYEKL. The CDR3 region is CASSQGTKESTQYF. CDR3 sequence (DNA): TGCGCCAGCAGCCAAGGGACCAAGGAGTCCACCCAGTACTTC.

The rearrangement links TRBV20-1 to TRBJ2-4, with a possible D match to TRBD2 (5 bases). V was cut by 6 bases and J by 13 bases, with 16 bases left in between. This CDR3 has 11 amino acids. Germline values: CDR1 DFQATT, CDR2 SNEGSKA (reference sequence). The CDR3 coding sequence is TGCAGTGCATCCGACGTCGGGGTCCAGTACTTC. Protein sequence: CSASDVGVQYF.

This chain uses TRBV27 with TRBJ2-1; the D gene is possibly TRBD2 (6 bases). Between the trimmed V and J ends, which lost 5 bases and 3 bases, there was a span of 11 bases. This CDR3 region has 14 residues. Germline CDR1 and CDR2: MNHEY and SMNVEV (reference sequence). The CDR3 coding sequence is TGTGCCAGCAGTCCCGGGAGAGTCTACAATGAGCAGTTCTTC. Protein product: CASSPGRVYNEQFF.

The chain employs TRBV24-1 and TRBJ2-1; 11 bases match TRBD2. The V gene end was trimmed by 2 bases and the J gene end by 1 base; junction bases not matched to a gene: 3. Germline V gene data show CDR1 as KGHDR and CDR2 as SFDVKD. The CDR3 covers 17 residues. Written as DNA, the CDR3 is TGTGCCACCAGTGATTCGGGACTAGCGGATTCCTACAATGAGCAGTTCTTC. Protein product: CATSDSGLADSYNEQFF.

The chain uses TRBV27 and TRBJ1-3; 7 bases align to TRBD1. V was clipped by 7 bases and J by 0 bases; unmatched bases: 3. Germline V gene data show CDR1 as MNHEY and CDR2 as SMNVEV (reference sequence). This CDR3 contains 14 residues. The CDR3 loop reads CASIRDSSGNTIYF. For the CDR3, the DNA is TGTGCCAGCATTCGGGACAGCTCTGGAAACACCATATATTTT.

The J gene is TRBJ2-1, the V gene TRBV28; 7 nucleotides match TRBD2. V dropped 6 bases and J dropped 0; count of bases not matched to a gene: 11. This CDR3 is built from 17 residues. Per the germline V gene, CDR1 is MDHEN and CDR2 is SYDVKM. CDR3 protein: CASSPASGRSSYNEQFF. CDR3 DNA: TGTGCCAGCAGCCCCGCTAGCGGAAGGAGCTCCTACAATGAGCAGTTCTTC.

The CDR3, as DNA: TGTGCCAGCAGTGAACCGGGGTCGACTAATGAAAAACTGTTTTTT. Translation gives CASSEPGSTNEKLFF. This chain uses TRBV2 with TRBJ1-4; the D is unclear. The CDR3 extends over 15 amino acids. V was cut by 2 bases and J by 2 bases, with 9 bases left in between. CDR1 and CDR2 from the germline V gene are SNHLY and FYNNEI.

This rearrangement joins TRBV9 to TRBJ2-7; 13 positions match TRBD2. V shed 3 bases, J shed 9 bases, and the junction held 12 bases outside the gene matches. Germline V gene data show CDR1 as SGDLS and CDR2 as YYNGEE. This CDR3 is 16 amino acids long. In nucleotides, the CDR3 is TGTGCCAGCAGCGCCTCGACCGGGACTAGCGGGACTCGGCAGTACTTC. Amino acid sequence: CASSASTGTSGTRQYF.

CDR3 loop: CASSPFTDTQYF. The CDR3 bases are TGTGCCAGCAGCCCGTTCACAGATACGCAGTATTTT. The chain joins TRBV13 to TRBJ2-3, with D hard to call. V was pared by 5 bases and J by 2 bases, with 5 bases between. CDR1 and CDR2 from the germline V gene are PRHDT and FYEKMQ (reference sequence). The CDR3 has 12 residues.

This sequence joins TRBV5-4 and TRBJ2-5; no clear D gene. The CDR3 sequence is 14 residues long. Looked up from germline, CDR1 is SGHNT and CDR2 is YYREEE (reference sequence). V was trimmed by 0 bases and J by 2 bases, leaving 8 bases between them. This CDR3 reads CASSLDPRQETQYF. CDR3 nucleotides: TGTGCCAGCAGCTTGGATCCCAGACAAGAGACCCAGTACTTC. The variable domain in full, completed from reference TRBV5-4 and TRBJ2-5, reads ETGVTQSPTHLIKTRGQQVTLRCSSQSGHNTVSWYQQALGQGPQFIFQYYREEENGRGNFPPRFSGLQFPNYSSELNVNALELDDSALYLCASSLDPRQETQYFGPGTRLLVL.